Shown below are 31 T cell receptor beta chains from a single sample sequenced in a study of cytomegalovirus exposure and HLA in healthy donors. The PCR was carried out with 60 Vbeta primers and 13 Jbeta primers. Sequencing was performed with immunoSEQ multiplex PCR; in TCRdb, only in-frame clones are kept and a portion is missing. The table includes fewer than 200,000 clones, approximately 67% detected once. Sequencing was performed on PBMCs. Receptors were obtained from a woman aged 18-29 years in good health and CMV-seropositive.

This CDR3 reads CASSEGTGSSYNSPLHF. For the CDR3, the DNA is TGTGCCAGCAGCGAGGGGACAGGGAGCTCCTATAATTCACCCCTCCACTTT. V usage is TRBV7-2 and J usage is TRBJ1-6, with 9 bases identical to TRBD1. With V trimmed by 5 bases and J by 0 bases, 5 bases remained unmatched. Germline V gene lookup returns CDR1 SGHTA and CDR2 FQGNSA. The CDR3 runs 17 residues.

The V gene is TRBV27, the J gene TRBJ2-7, with 8 bases fitting TRBD1. The V gene end was trimmed by 5 bases and the J gene end by 5 bases; junction bases not matched to a gene: 5. The CDR3 extends over 13 amino acids. CDR1 and CDR2 from the germline V gene are MNHEY and SMNVEV (reference sequence). The CDR3 loop is CASSGTGGDEQYF. The DNA of the CDR3 is TGTGCCAGCAGTGGAACAGGGGGTGACGAGCAGTACTTC.

V usage is TRBV2 and J usage is TRBJ2-7; unclear D gene. Germline V lookup: CDR1 SNHLY, CDR2 FYNNEI. The CDR3 sequence is 15 residues long. With 3 bases removed from V and 1 base from J, the gap between germline ends came to 13 bases. The CDR3: CASSDYLVASYEQYF. CDR3 coding DNA: TGTGCCAGCAGTGATTACCTCGTGGCATCCTACGAGCAGTACTTC.

This clone has a single count. The genes are TRBV7-8 and TRBJ2-7; 7 nucleotides line up with TRBD1. The CDR3 runs to 16 residues. Germline CDR1 SGHVS, CDR2 FQNEAQ. Losses at the gene ends were 2 bases for V and 5 bases for J; bases not matched to a gene: 12. The CDR3 bases are TGTGCCAGCAGCTTATGGAGTAGGACAGGCGGCCACGAGCAGTACTTC. Protein sequence: CASSLWSRTGGHEQYF.

This rearrangement joins TRBV9 to TRBJ2-1; 9 bases align to TRBD2. The CDR3 is 15 amino acids. Germline trimming cut 4 bases from V and 4 bases from J; bases unmatched to any gene: 6. Germline loops: CDR1 SGDLS, CDR2 YYNGEE. The CDR3 DNA sequence: TGTGCCAGCAGCCCGACTAGCGGAACGTACAATGAGCAGTTCTTC. Its translation: CASSPTSGTYNEQFF.

This clone was seen more than once but under ten times. The junction does not match germline at one end; this may be a read error. The same CDR3 is also encoded by other DNA sequences in this sample. The chain joins TRBV2 to TRBJ1-1; maybe TRBD1 (6 bases). The CDR3 sequence is 14 residues long. The germline CDR1 and CDR2 sequences are SNHLY and FYNNEI. The CDR3 DNA follows: TGTGCCAGCACCTACAGGGTCTCGAACACTGAGGCTTTCTTT. Protein sequence: CASTYRVSNTEAFF. Using reference TRBV2 and TRBJ1-1 for the parts outside the CDR3, the full variable domain is EPEVTQTPSHQVTQMGQEVILRCVPISNHLYFYWYRQILGQKVEFLVSFYNNEISEKSEIFDDQFSVERPDGSNFTLKIRSTKLEDSAMYFCASTYRVSNTEAFFGQGTRLTVV.

The genes are TRBV5-8 and TRBJ2-7; 7 positions agree with TRBD1. Germline V gives CDR1 SGHTS, CDR2 YDEGEE. CDR3 length: 15 residues. V was clipped by 5 bases and J by 3 bases; unmatched bases: 11. CDR3: CASSYIRDRRYEQYF. The CDR3 nucleotides are TGTGCCAGCAGTTATATCAGGGACAGACGCTACGAGCAGTACTTC.

This chain joins TRBV28 and TRBJ2-1; D is uncertain. Trimming took off 5 bases at V and 0 bases at J, with 11 bases between the two ends. This CDR3 is 15 amino acids long. CDR1 and CDR2 (germline): MDHEN, SYDVKM. CDR3 loop: CASSPQIDSYNEQFF. For the CDR3, the DNA is TGTGCCAGCAGTCCCCAGATCGACTCCTACAATGAGCAGTTCTTC.

A few counts support this clone. This rearrangement joins TRBV30 to TRBJ1-2; the D is unclear. Germline lookup yields CDR1 GTSNPN and CDR2 SVGIG (reference sequence). With 2 bases removed from V and 8 bases from J, the gap between germline ends came to 12 bases. The CDR3 runs 12 residues. CDR3 sequence reads: CAWSTGAGGYTF. CDR3 nucleotide sequence: TGTGCCTGGAGTACTGGCGCGGGGGGCTACACCTTC.

The chain couples TRBV6-6 to TRBJ2-7; 8 positions match TRBD1. This CDR3 has 15 amino acids. In germline, CDR1 is MNHNY, CDR2 SVGAGI (reference sequence). The ends lost 5 bases at V and 1 base at J; junction bases unmatched: 7. CDR3 coding DNA: TGTGCCAGCAGTCCGGACAGGGTTAAATCCTACGAGCAGTACTTC. Translation: CASSPDRVKSYEQYF.

The chain links TRBV27 to TRBJ1-3, with 8 bases that match TRBD1. CDR3 length equals 18 residues. Germline assignment: CDR1 MNHEY and CDR2 SMNVEV (reference sequence). V shed 1 base, J shed 0 bases, and the junction held 8 bases outside the gene matches. CDR3 coding DNA: TGTGCCAGCAGTTTATTCGGACAGGGACTCAACTCTGGAAACACCATATATTTT. This codes for CASSLFGQGLNSGNTIYF.

The genes are TRBV7-9 and TRBJ2-3; D gene unclear. Looked up from germline, CDR1 is SEHNR and CDR2 is FQNEAQ (reference sequence). The CDR3 is made up of 16 amino acids. V gave up 1 base and J gave up 4 bases, with 15 bases separating them. Written as DNA, the CDR3 is TGTGCCAGCAGCTTAGGTTCTAGTTTGGCGTCAGATACGCAGTATTTT. Translating gives CASSLGSSLASDTQYF.

J is TRBJ2-7 and V is TRBV5-4; D perhaps matches TRBD1 (6 bases). This CDR3 has 14 amino acids. Trimming removed 3 bases from V and 3 bases from J, with 13 bases in between. Germline CDR1 SGHNT, CDR2 YYREEE (reference sequence). Written as DNA, the CDR3 is TGTGCCAGCAGCTCTGCCGGGACAAGCTACGAGCAGTACTTC. Residues: CASSSAGTSYEQYF.

This chain links TRBV28 with TRBJ1-5, with no clear D. The CDR3 runs 13 residues. The germline gives CDR1 MDHEN, CDR2 SYDVKM. The germline V and J ends were trimmed by 8 bases and 3 bases, with 11 bases remaining between them. The CDR3 sequence: CASSGIVNQPQHF. Written as DNA, the CDR3 is TGTGCCAGCTCCGGTATCGTCAATCAGCCCCAGCATTTT.

This chain uses TRBV2 with TRBJ2-2; 9 bases match TRBD2. The CDR3 has 16 amino acids. The V and J ends lost 2 bases and 1 base, in that order; junction bases with no gene match: 2. From germline, CDR1 is SNHLY and CDR2 FYNNEI. CDR3 nucleotide sequence: TGTGCCAGCAGTGAACGTAGCGGGGGGAACACCGGGGAGCTGTTTTTT. Protein product: CASSERSGGNTGELFF.

The chain uses TRBV6-5 and TRBJ2-7; TRBD1 is a possible D gene (6 bases). Per germline, CDR1 MNHEY and CDR2 SVGAGI. The CDR3 is 14 residues long. The ends were cut back, 2 bases at V and 7 bases at J, with 15 bases in the middle. The CDR3 here is CASSYGQGRWEQYF. The CDR3 region has the DNA TGTGCCAGCAGTTACGGGCAGGGGCGATGGGAGCAGTACTTC.

The gene calls are TRBV7-9 and TRBJ2-2; 11 bases are a match to TRBD2. The CDR3 is 18 residues long. CDR1 and CDR2 (germline): SEHNR, FQNEAQ (reference sequence). The V segment lost 5 bases and the J segment 0 bases; nucleotides outside the gene matches: 8. The CDR3 DNA sequence: TGTGCCAGCAGCCCAGACCCGGGACTAGCGGCGAACACCGGGGAGCTGTTTTTT. This codes for CASSPDPGLAANTGELFF. The variable domain in full, with the rest retrieved from reference TRBV7-9 and TRBJ2-2, is DTGVSQNPRHKITKRGQNVTFRCDPISEHNRLYWYRQTLGQGPEFLTYFQNEAQLEKSRLLSDRFSAERPKGSFSTLEIQRTEQGDSAMYLCASSPDPGLAANTGELFFGEGSRLTVL.

This chain connects TRBV19 to TRBJ2-3, with 8 bases identical to TRBD1. CDR1 is LNHDA and CDR2 is SQIVND in the germline V gene (reference sequence). Losses at the gene ends were 3 bases for V and 4 bases for J; bases not matched to a gene: 6. The CDR3 runs to 15 residues. The CDR3 spells CASSIGQGLPDTQYF. The CDR3 DNA follows: TGTGCCAGTAGTATCGGACAGGGTTTACCAGATACGCAGTATTTT.

The chain employs TRBV18 and TRBJ2-7; 9 bases match TRBD2. V shed 3 bases and J 5 bases; nucleotides not matched to a gene: 8. The CDR3 sequence is 15 residues long. Germline V gene data show CDR1 as KGHSH and CDR2 as LQKENI. The CDR3 region is CASSPGLAIRDEQYF. CDR3 DNA sequence: TGTGCCAGCTCACCGGGACTAGCCATCCGGGACGAGCAGTACTTC. Full variable domain (remainder filled in from reference TRBV18 and TRBJ2-7): NAGVMQNPRHLVRRRGQEARLRCSPMKGHSHVYWYRQLPEEGLKFMVYLQKENIIDESGMPKERFSAEFPKEGPSILRIQQVVRGDSAAYFCASSPGLAIRDEQYFGPGTRLTVT.

The chain couples TRBV6-6 to TRBJ1-1; 9 nucleotides match TRBD1. This CDR3 is 14 amino acids long. CDR1 is MNHNY, CDR2 SVGAGI, per germline (reference sequence). With V trimmed by 1 base and J by 3 bases, 0 bases remained unmatched. The CDR3 nucleotides read TGTGCCAGCAGTTACTGGACAGGGGACACTGAAGCTTTCTTT. Translating it yields CASSYWTGDTEAFF.

The gene calls are TRBV21-1 and TRBJ2-7; the table's D call of TRBD2 was not tested on the DNA. TRBV21-1 is tagged as a pseudogene. The CDR3 totals 17 residues. CDR3 residues: CASSKPLAGEDFHEQYF. The CDR3 DNA follows: TGTGCCAGCAGCAAACCTCTAGCGGGAGAGGATTTCCACGAGCAGTACTTC.

This chain uses TRBV5-1 with TRBJ2-7, with a tentative D call TRBD1 (5 bases). Looked up from germline, CDR1 is SGHRS and CDR2 is YFSETQ. Trimming shortened V by 4 bases and J by 5 bases, and 10 bases separated the two germline ends. This CDR3 has 12 amino acids. CDR3 amino acids: CASSGHSHEQYF. CDR3 in DNA: TGCGCCAGCAGCGGACACAGCCACGAGCAGTACTTC.

This clone has a single count. The chain links TRBV9 to TRBJ2-7; TRBD1 is a possible D gene (6 bases). V dropped 3 bases and J dropped 12 bases, with 16 bases sitting between them. Germline V gene lookup returns CDR1 SGDLS and CDR2 YYNGEE. This CDR3 has 12 amino acids. The CDR3 DNA is TGTGCCAGCAGCGCGGAACCGGGACACTTGTACTTC. This translates into CASSAEPGHLYF.

The rearrangement joins TRBV30 to TRBJ2-7; D possibly corresponds to TRBD2 (5 bases). Trimming cost V 0 bases and J 6 bases, with 9 bases left between them. Germline V lookup: CDR1 GTSNPN, CDR2 SVGIG (reference sequence). There are 12 residues in the CDR3. CDR3 sequence reads: CAWSVRGSEQYF. The CDR3 region has the DNA TGTGCCTGGAGTGTACGGGGATCCGAGCAGTACTTC.

The rearrangement uses TRBV28 and TRBJ2-7; 7 bases agree with TRBD1. Trimming took 11 bases from V and 2 from J; bases not matched to a gene: 9. The CDR3 runs 13 residues. Germline lookup yields CDR1 MDHEN and CDR2 SYDVKM. The CDR3 DNA is TGTGCCCACAACAGGGGACCCCCCTACGAGCAGTACTTC. Translated: CAHNRGPPYEQYF.

The genes are TRBV6-4 and TRBJ2-3, with D possibly TRBD2 on 6 matching bases. The V end was cut by 3 bases, the J end by 4 bases, with 14 bases between. This CDR3 has 15 residues. Germline CDR1 reads MRHNA; CDR2 reads SNTAGT. The CDR3 spells CASSERAEGPDTQYF. The CDR3 DNA sequence: TGTGCCAGCAGTGAGAGAGCGGAGGGGCCAGATACGCAGTATTTT.

The chain couples TRBV30 to TRBJ2-1; D is uncertain. Per germline, CDR1 GTSNPN and CDR2 SVGIG (reference sequence). The CDR3 has 15 residues. The V end was cut by 1 base, the J end by 0 bases, with 10 bases between. The CDR3 protein is CAWSGRASSYNEQFF. CDR3 nucleotides: TGTGCCTGGAGTGGGAGAGCGAGCTCCTACAATGAGCAGTTCTTC. The whole variable domain, remainder taken from reference TRBV30 and TRBJ2-1, is SQTIHQWPATLVQPVGSPLSLECTVEGTSNPNLYWYRQAAGRGLQLLFYSVGIGQISSEVPQNLSASRPQDRQFILSSKKLLLSDSGFYLCAWSGRASSYNEQFFGPGTRLTVL.

This chain connects TRBV7-2 to TRBJ2-5; possible D gene TRBD1, 6 bases. V shed 2 bases and J shed 5 bases, with 15 bases lying between them. CDR1 is SGHTA and CDR2 is FQGNSA in the germline V gene. The CDR3 consists of 15 residues. The CDR3 region has the DNA TGTGCCAGCAGCTTACGGGTCGTCCAGGGGGAGACCCAGTACTTC. Translating gives CASSLRVVQGETQYF.

The genes are TRBV9 and TRBJ2-1, with D perhaps TRBD2 (5 bases). The germline CDR1 and CDR2 sequences are SGDLS and YYNGEE. The CDR3 runs to 13 residues. V lost 6 bases, J lost 9 bases, and 16 bases lay in between. The CDR3, as DNA: TGTGCCAGCACAACTAGAAGGGAAAGTGAGCAGTTCTTC. It yields the protein CASTTRRESEQFF.

This clone was seen more than once but under ten times. The V and J genes are TRBV30 and TRBJ2-7, with no clear D. Germline V gene lookup returns CDR1 GTSNPN and CDR2 SVGIG (reference sequence). The CDR3 is 11 residues long. Trimming removed 3 bases from V and 4 bases from J, with 7 bases in between. The CDR3 region has the DNA TGTGCCTGGAGCCCGAGGTACGAGCAGTACTTC. This translates into CAWSPRYEQYF. Variable domain in full (rest from reference TRBV30 and TRBJ2-7): SQTIHQWPATLVQPVGSPLSLECTVEGTSNPNLYWYRQAAGRGLQLLFYSVGIGQISSEVPQNLSASRPQDRQFILSSKKLLLSDSGFYLCAWSPRYEQYFGPGTRLTVT.

This clone was detected only a few times. The chain is built from TRBV18 and TRBJ1-1; the D is unclear. CDR3 length: 14 residues. V dropped 6 bases and J dropped 1 base, with 12 bases sitting between them. Germline CDR1 and CDR2: KGHSH and LQKENI. The CDR3 here is CASSTGAKNTEAFF. The DNA of the CDR3 is TGTGCCAGCTCCACGGGAGCCAAGAACACTGAAGCTTTCTTT.